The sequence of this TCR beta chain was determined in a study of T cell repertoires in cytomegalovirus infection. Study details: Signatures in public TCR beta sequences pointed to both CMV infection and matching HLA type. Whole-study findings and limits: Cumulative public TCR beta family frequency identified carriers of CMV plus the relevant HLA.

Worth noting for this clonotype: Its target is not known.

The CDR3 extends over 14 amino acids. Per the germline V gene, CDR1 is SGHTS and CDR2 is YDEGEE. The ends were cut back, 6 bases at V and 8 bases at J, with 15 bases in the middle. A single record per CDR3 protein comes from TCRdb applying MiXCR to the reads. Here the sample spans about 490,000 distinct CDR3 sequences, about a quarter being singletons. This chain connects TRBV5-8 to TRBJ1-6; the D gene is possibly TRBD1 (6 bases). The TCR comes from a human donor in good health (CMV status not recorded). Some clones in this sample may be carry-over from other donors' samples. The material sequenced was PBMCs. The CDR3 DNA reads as TGTGCCAGCAACCTCAGGGGTTTGGATTCACCCCTCCACTTT. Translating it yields CASNLRGLDSPLHF.